This T cell receptor beta chain was identified during a study of response to subunit inactivated influenza vaccine. The CDR3 is 14 amino acids. V dropped 2 bases and J dropped 4 bases, with 14 bases sitting between them. CDR1 is DFQATT and CDR2 is SNEGSKA in the germline V gene (reference sequence). TCRdb analysed the RT-PCR reads with MiXCR anew, one entry per CDR3 protein. The sample includes hundreds of thousands of distinct CDR3 sequences, around a fifth of them seen just once. The sample in question was PBMCs from blood, obtained less than 22 months after vaccination. The sequence was obtained from a man aged 45 to 70 who received an inactivated influenza vaccine. The chain links TRBV20-1 to TRBJ1-1, with D hard to call. The CDR3 spells CSARNVSGATEAFF. The CDR3 coding sequence is TGCAGTGCTAGAAATGTGTCGGGCGCCACTGAAGCTTTCTTT.